This is a list of T cell receptor beta chains from one sample in a study of blood T cells in healthy people across ages. TCRdb re-analysed the 5' RACE reads in MiXCR, keeping a single row per CDR3 protein. The data hold around 1,800,000 distinct CDR3 sequences, with about two fifths observed a single time. The sample taken for sequencing was blood. These receptors were collected from a human donor in good health. Both conserved end residues are part of each CDR3. Fields, in order: clone size, D gene, J gene, V gene, CDR3 DNA, CDR3 protein. The D gene is left open where the match is weak. Some rows have no size entry. The others give once, few or many, or a class for an expanded clone.

>few|TRBD1|TRBJ2-7|TRBV2
TGTGCCAGCAGTGAGGGCGGACAGGGGCGAAACGAGCAGTACTTC
CASSEGGQGRNEQYF
>NA|TRBD1|TRBJ2-3|TRBV27
TGTGCCAGCAGCTTTGGGACAGGGAGCACAGATACGCAGTATTTT
CASSFGTGSTDTQYF
>NA|NA|TRBJ2-5|TRBV29-1
TGCAGCGTTGGCCCGGTGGACCAAGAGACCCAGTACTTC
CSVGPVDQETQYF
>NA|NA|TRBJ1-4|TRBV29-1
TGCAGCGCCACAGACACCTCTTGGGATGAAAAACTGTTTTTT
CSATDTSWDEKLFF
>many|NA|TRBJ2-5|TRBV5-1
TGTGCCAGCAGCTTAGTCGGAGGGAAAGAGACCCAGTACTTC
CASSLVGGKETQYF
>few|TRBD1|TRBJ2-5|TRBV6-1
TGTGCCAGCAGTCCTTCACAATGGACAGGGCGAGAGACCCAGTACTTC
CASSPSQWTGRETQYF
>NA|NA|TRBJ2-7|TRBV2
TGTGCCAGCCAGGGTGGCGCGGGGGCATCCTACGAGCAGTACTTC
CASQGGAGASYEQYF
>NA|TRBD2|TRBJ2-1|TRBV3-1
TGTGCCAGCAGCCAAGACAGGGAGGGATACTACAATGAGCAGTTCTTC
CASSQDREGYYNEQFF
>NA|TRBD1|TRBJ2-1|TRBV27
TGTGCCAGCATGGACAGGGGGTATGAGCAGTTCTTC
CASMDRGYEQFF
>few|TRBD2|TRBJ2-5|TRBV20-1
TGCAGTGCTAGCCCCACTAGCGAGGTCCAAGAGACCCAGTACTTC
CSASPTSEVQETQYF
>NA|TRBD1|TRBJ2-7|TRBV28
TGTGCCAGCAGGACTGGACAGGGGCTTTACGAGCAGTACTTC
CASRTGQGLYEQYF
>NA|NA|TRBJ2-7|TRBV15
TGTGCCACCAGCAGAGATCGAGGGGGGTACTTCTACGAGCAGTACTTC
CATSRDRGGYFYEQYF
>NA|NA|TRBJ2-5|TRBV6-2/TRBV6-3
TGTGCCAGCAGTAACCCTTTAGGGACCCAGTACTTC
CASSNPLGTQYF
>NA|TRBD1|TRBJ2-5|TRBV5-1
TGCGCCAGCAGCATATCGACAGGGATGGAGACCCAGTACTTC
CASSISTGMETQYF
>NA|NA|TRBJ1-5|TRBV5-8
TGTGCCAGCAGCCCTTCCCCTTATCAGCCCCAGCATTTT
CASSPSPYQPQHF
>NA|TRBD2|TRBJ2-3|TRBV29-1
TGCAGCACGCCTAGCGGGGCGGGCACAGATACGCAGTATTTT
CSTPSGAGTDTQYF
>few|NA|TRBJ2-5|TRBV5-1
TGCGCCAGCAGCTTGGAGGATACCGGTCAAGAGACCCAGTACTTC
CASSLEDTGQETQYF
>NA|NA|TRBJ1-2|TRBV12-3/TRBV12-4
TGTGCCAGCATGCAATGGGGGCGGAACTATGGCTACACCTTC
CASMQWGRNYGYTF
>once|TRBD2|TRBJ2-7|TRBV20-1
TGCAGTGCTGGCCGCCTCGGGACTAACTCCTACGAGCAGTACTTC
CSAGRLGTNSYEQYF
>NA|NA|TRBJ2-1|TRBV11-3
TGTGCCAGCAGCTTAGCTTGGGACTCCCGCTCCTACAATGAGCAGTTCTTC
CASSLAWDSRSYNEQFF
>few|NA|TRBJ1-5|TRBV7-2
TGTGCCAGCAGCTTCGAAGGGGGTAGCAATCAGCCCCAGCATTTT
CASSFEGGSNQPQHF
>NA|NA|TRBJ2-7|TRBV7-6
TGTGCCAGCAGCTTGGGATCGGGACTCTCGGGGGAGCAGTACTTC
CASSLGSGLSGEQYF
>NA|NA|TRBJ2-1|TRBV7-7
TGTGCTAGCAGCTTACAAGGACGGTCCTCCTACAATGAGCAGTTCTTC
CASSLQGRSSYNEQFF
>few|NA|TRBJ1-1|TRBV5-5
TGTGCCAGCAGCTTGTATAGTTATGAAGCTTTCTTT
CASSLYSYEAFF
>NA|NA|TRBJ2-1|TRBV29-1
TGCAGCGTTCCCTGGCGGAGGGACCACAATGAGCAGTTCTTC
CSVPWRRDHNEQFF
>few|NA|TRBJ1-5|TRBV12-3/TRBV12-4
TGTGCCAGCAGTTTAAGCAGGGGAGTTTTTCGCAATCAGCCCCAGCATTTT
CASSLSRGVFRNQPQHF
>NA|NA|TRBJ1-1|TRBV11-1
TGTGCCAGCAGCTCAGGGTGGGGAACTGAAGCTTTCTTT
CASSSGWGTEAFF
>NA|NA|TRBJ2-7|TRBV30
TGTGCCTGGAGTTTCCCAGAGATTCGAGGGCCTGGCGAGCAGTACTTC
CAWSFPEIRGPGEQYF
>few|TRBD1|TRBJ1-1|TRBV4-2
TGTGCCAGCAGCCAAGAGGTGCAGGGGGGAACCGAAGCTTTCTTT
CASSQEVQGGTEAFF
>NA|NA|TRBJ1-5|TRBV12-3/TRBV12-4
TGTGCCAGCAGCTTTTGGACATCGGGCCGTAATCAGCCCCAGCATTTT
CASSFWTSGRNQPQHF
>NA|TRBD2|TRBJ2-1|TRBV7-2
TGTGCCAGCAGCCCTCGGACTAGCGGGGGGATGCAGTTCTTC
CASSPRTSGGMQFF
>NA|NA|TRBJ2-3|TRBV14
TGTGCCAGCACCCCCGGGGCCTACCGTACAGATACGCAGTATTTT
CASTPGAYRTDTQYF
>NA|TRBD1|TRBJ2-7|TRBV12-3/TRBV12-4
TGTGCCAGCAGTCCGGGACAGGCTGGTCACGAGCAGTACTTC
CASSPGQAGHEQYF
>few|NA|TRBJ2-1|TRBV27
TGTGCCAGCAGTCTAAGGGAAGGGGGTGAGCAGTTCTTC
CASSLREGGEQFF
>few|NA|TRBJ2-2|TRBV5-1
TGCGCCAGCAGCTTGGCCCCACAGGGACCCGGGGAGCTGTTTTTT
CASSLAPQGPGELFF
>NA|NA|TRBJ1-2|TRBV20-1
TGCAGTGCTAGTAAGGGCAGGGACTATGGCCACACCTTC
CSASKGRDYGHTF
>few|NA|TRBJ2-3|TRBV5-1
TGCGCCAGCAGCTTGATTCTGGGAACTTCTAGAGTCGGTGCGCAGTATTTT
CASSLILGTSRVGAQYF
>few|NA|TRBJ2-1|TRBV19
TGTGCCAGTAGTATTACGCGGGGGCGATCCTACAATGAGCAGTTCTTC
CASSITRGRSYNEQFF
>many|TRBD1|TRBJ2-3|TRBV29-1
TGCAGCGCTGCCGGGACAGGGGATGCAGATACGCAGTATTTT
CSAAGTGDADTQYF
>few|NA|TRBJ1-2|TRBV7-2
TGTGCCAGCAGCTCTACCCGGGTCCTCAACTATGGCTACACCTTC
CASSSTRVLNYGYTF
>NA|NA|TRBJ2-7|TRBV27
TGTGCCAGCAGTTTATACTTGGGGGGCTACGAGCAGTACTTC
CASSLYLGGYEQYF
>few|TRBD1|TRBJ1-5|TRBV7-2
TGTGCCAGCAGCTTCCAAGGGACAGTCCCCAATCAGCCCCAGCATTTT
CASSFQGTVPNQPQHF
>NA|TRBD2|TRBJ2-7|TRBV25-1
TGTGCCAGCAGTGAATCGGGCGGGGGACTTGACGAGCAGTACTTC
CASSESGGGLDEQYF
>few|NA|TRBJ2-1|TRBV10-3
TGTGCCATCAGTGTTTCGGCTAGTGGGAGCAATGAGCAGTTCTTC
CAISVSASGSNEQFF
>few|NA|TRBJ2-5|TRBV29-1
TGCAGCGTTGAAGAAGGGAAGGGCCAAGAGACCCAGTACTTC
CSVEEGKGQETQYF
>NA|TRBD1|TRBJ1-1|TRBV7-9
TGTGCCAGCAGCTATAACAGGGGGAACACTGAAGCTTTCTTT
CASSYNRGNTEAFF
>NA|TRBD1|TRBJ2-7|TRBV20-1
TGCAGTGTTGATGGGACAGGGGGCTCCTACGAGCAGTACTTC
CSVDGTGGSYEQYF
>NA|NA|TRBJ2-5|TRBV20-1
TGCAGTGCTAGAGTACGGGACAAATACAATGAGCAGTACTTC
CSARVRDKYNEQYF